The 25 T cell receptor beta chains in this list originate from one sample, sequenced in a study of Ad26.COV2.S vaccination and SARS-CoV-2 variants. The repertoire was sequenced with immunoSEQ multiplex PCR; TCRdb's copy has only in-frame clones and lacks some. Seen here are roughly 100,000 clones, 60% to 85% observed once, and the top ten hold around a sixth. The source material was peripheral blood, sampled after recovery from COVID-19. The source is a human donor who had recovered from COVID-19.

The gene calls are TRBV30 and TRBJ1-5, with 9 bases identical to TRBD1. The length of the CDR3 is 13 residues. Unmatched junction bases numbered 6, after V lost 2 bases and J lost 10 bases. Looked up from germline, CDR1 is GTSNPN and CDR2 is SVGIG (reference sequence). This CDR3 reads CAWSPGTGTPQHF. The CDR3 coding sequence is TGTGCCTGGAGTCCCGGGACAGGGACCCCCCAGCATTTT.

The chain employs TRBV2 and TRBJ1-6, with D uncertain. The CDR3 is made up of 13 amino acids. Germline V gives CDR1 SNHLY, CDR2 FYNNEI. Between the trimmed V and J ends, which lost 4 bases and 9 bases, there was a span of 10 bases. For the CDR3, the DNA is TGTGCCAGCAGTGTTCGCGATGGTTCACCCCTCCACTTT. Its protein is CASSVRDGSPLHF. The whole variable domain, remainder taken from reference TRBV2 and TRBJ1-6, is EPEVTQTPSHQVTQMGQEVILRCVPISNHLYFYWYRQILGQKVEFLVSFYNNEISEKSEIFDDQFSVERPDGSNFTLKIRSTKLEDSAMYFCASSVRDGSPLHFGNGTRLTVT.

The V and J genes are TRBV7-9 and TRBJ1-2, with D perhaps TRBD1 (6 bases). The CDR3 loop spans 15 amino acids. Germline V CDR1 and CDR2: SEHNR, FQNEAQ (reference sequence). Deletions cut 5 bases from V and 1 base from J, with 14 bases between. CDR3 coding DNA: TGTGCCAGCAGCCAGAGGACAGTTTTTAACTATGGCTACACCTTC. It yields the protein CASSQRTVFNYGYTF.

The gene calls are TRBV28 and TRBJ2-7; 8 nucleotides match TRBD1. This CDR3 is built from 14 residues. CDR1 is MDHEN, CDR2 SYDVKM, per germline. Losses at the gene ends were 5 bases for V and 5 bases for J; bases not matched to a gene: 8. The CDR3 sequence: CASSRPGGADEQYF. In DNA form, the CDR3 reads TGTGCCAGCAGTCGTCCAGGGGGCGCGGACGAGCAGTACTTC.

This clone showed up just once. CDR3 residues: CASSQPTGVSAGELFF. CDR3 coding DNA: TGTGCCAGCAGCCAACCGACAGGGGTTAGCGCCGGGGAGCTGTTTTTT. The rearrangement joins TRBV7-6 to TRBJ2-2; 8 bases map to TRBD1. V was pared by 5 bases and J by 6 bases, with 11 bases of the junction left unmatched. CDR3 length: 16 residues. Germline CDR1 SGHVS, CDR2 FNYEAQ.

In this sample, this clone turned up once. J is TRBJ1-4 and V is TRBV5-6; TRBD1 is a possible D gene (5 bases). CDR3 length: 16 amino acids. CDR1 SGHDT and CDR2 YYEEEE come from the germline V gene. Trimming pared 1 base from V and 2 bases from J, leaving 12 bases between. DNA for the CDR3: TGTGCCAGCAGCTTGTTGGGGCAGGACACTAATGAAAAACTGTTTTTT. Translated, it gives CASSLLGQDTNEKLFF.

The chain recombines TRBV7-2 with TRBJ1-1, with a weak D call TRBD1 (6 bases). The CDR3 runs to 13 residues. Germline V gene lookup returns CDR1 SGHTA and CDR2 FQGNSA. The ends were cut back, 4 bases at V and 8 bases at J, with 14 bases in the middle. The CDR3: CASSYSTGSEAFF. CDR3 in DNA: TGTGCCAGCAGCTACTCGACAGGCTCGGAAGCTTTCTTT.

The chain joins TRBV9 to TRBJ1-3, with D perhaps TRBD1 (6 bases). The germline V and J ends were trimmed by 4 bases and 0 bases, with 14 bases remaining between them. This CDR3 spans 16 amino acids. Germline V lookup: CDR1 SGDLS, CDR2 YYNGEE. CDR3 loop: CASSRSGQSSGNTIYF. The CDR3 coding sequence is TGTGCCAGCAGCCGTTCTGGACAGAGCTCTGGAAACACCATATATTTT.

A single count supports this clone. Other DNA sequences from this sample encode an identical CDR3 as well. The gene calls are TRBV20-1 and TRBJ1-1; D remains ambiguous. Germline V CDR1 and CDR2: DFQATT, SNEGSKA (reference sequence). V was trimmed by 3 bases and J by 0 bases, leaving 2 bases between them. The CDR3 extends over 11 amino acids. CDR3 residues: CSASLNTEAFF. The CDR3 DNA reads TGCAGTGCTAGTCTGAACACTGAAGCTTTCTTT.

The chain uses TRBV15 and TRBJ1-6; no firm D call. The CDR3 is made up of 15 amino acids. Trimming removed 1 base from V and 5 bases from J, with 9 bases in between. From germline, CDR1 is LNHNV and CDR2 YYDKDF (reference sequence). The CDR3: CATSRVFGHNSPLHF. DNA for the CDR3: TGTGCCACCAGCAGAGTTTTTGGCCATAATTCACCCCTCCACTTT.

The chain is built from TRBV7-9 and TRBJ1-5; 7 bases line up with TRBD1. The CDR3 length is 15 residues. V shed 5 bases and J 4 bases; nucleotides not matched to a gene: 8. Per germline, CDR1 SEHNR and CDR2 FQNEAQ (reference sequence). The CDR3 protein is CASSSGQAKNQPQHF. Here the CDR3 DNA reads TGTGCCAGCAGCAGCGGACAGGCTAAAAATCAGCCCCAGCATTTT.

The chain combines TRBV28 with TRBJ2-5; TRBD1 might be the D (6 bases). V lost 2 bases, J lost 4 bases, and 26 bases lay in between. Germline CDR1 MDHEN, CDR2 SYDVKM. The CDR3 length is 19 residues. In DNA form, the CDR3 reads TGTGCCAGCAGTTTAGCAGCCGGGACATATAAGGGCCCAGGAGAGACCCAGTACTTC. Its translation is CASSLAAGTYKGPGETQYF. The variable domain in full, with the rest retrieved from reference TRBV28 and TRBJ2-5, is DVKVTQSSRYLVKRTGEKVFLECVQDMDHENMFWYRQDPGLGLRLIYFSYDVKMKEKGDIPEGYSVSREKKERFSLILESASTNQTSMYLCASSLAAGTYKGPGETQYFGPGTRLLVL.

CDR3 protein: CASSFGGDKIYGYTF. The CDR3 DNA sequence: TGTGCCAGCAGCTTTGGAGGGGACAAGATCTATGGCTACACCTTC. The chain uses TRBV11-1 and TRBJ1-2, with D possibly TRBD1 on 6 matching bases. The CDR3 is made up of 15 amino acids. Deletions cut 3 bases from V and 4 bases from J, with 15 bases between. Germline-derived CDR1 and CDR2 are SGHAT and FQDESV (reference sequence).

V and J are TRBV28 and TRBJ1-5; TRBD1 is a possible D gene (5 bases). The V and J ends lost 5 bases and 10 bases respectively, with 24 bases between them. Germline V gene lookup returns CDR1 MDHEN and CDR2 SYDVKM. The CDR3 extends over 16 amino acids. Here the CDR3 DNA reads TGTGCCAGCAGTCCCGCAGGGAACCTAGAAATCAGCCCCCAGCATTTT. This encodes CASSPAGNLEISPQHF.

This clone has only a few counts. The chain couples TRBV28 to TRBJ2-2, with 9 bases matching TRBD2. This CDR3 comprises 15 residues. V lost 7 bases and J lost 1; bases outside the gene matches: 4. The germline CDR1 and CDR2 sequences are MDHEN and SYDVKM. CDR3 sequence (DNA): TGTGCCAGCACCCTAGCGGGGCAGAACACCGGGGAGCTGTTTTTT. This sequence encodes CASTLAGQNTGELFF. Full variable domain (remainder filled in from reference TRBV28 and TRBJ2-2): DVKVTQSSRYLVKRTGEKVFLECVQDMDHENMFWYRQDPGLGLRLIYFSYDVKMKEKGDIPEGYSVSREKKERFSLILESASTNQTSMYLCASTLAGQNTGELFFGEGSRLTVL.

This chain's CDR3 is CASSLAGGGTLEKLFF. Here the CDR3 DNA reads TGTGCCAGCAGCTTAGCGGGAGGGGGGACCCTTGAAAAACTGTTTTTT. V gene TRBV7-6 combines with J gene TRBJ1-4; weak D call: TRBD1 (6 bases). Trimming took off 0 bases at V and 7 bases at J, with 15 bases between the two ends. The length of the CDR3 is 16 residues. CDR1 SGHVS and CDR2 FNYEAQ come from the germline V gene.

This chain connects TRBV5-1 to TRBJ2-5; D unclear. The germline CDR1 and CDR2 sequences are SGHRS and YFSETQ. The CDR3 covers 11 residues. Trimming pared 4 bases from V and 3 bases from J, leaving 4 bases between. CDR3 nucleotide sequence: TGCGCCAGCAGCCCGAAAGAGACCCAGTACTTC. Its translation: CASSPKETQYF.

This clone has only one observation. This chain uses TRBV5-6 with TRBJ1-5; D not certain. Trimming cost V 4 bases and J 2 bases, with 16 bases left between them. The V gene's germline CDR1 is SGHDT and CDR2 YYEEEE. The CDR3 covers 16 residues. CDR3 nucleotides: TGTGCCAGCAGCCTGGGTGTGTTCGTTGGCAATCAGCCCCAGCATTTT. Its translation: CASSLGVFVGNQPQHF.

The chain employs TRBV5-1 and TRBJ2-7, with D perhaps given as TRBD1 or TRBD2 (5 bases each). V was trimmed by 4 bases and J by 6 bases, leaving 14 bases between them. This CDR3 contains 13 residues. The germline gives CDR1 SGHRS, CDR2 YFSETQ. The CDR3 loop is CASSPLGRSEQYF. CDR3 DNA sequence: TGCGCCAGCAGCCCCCTGGGACGAAGCGAGCAGTACTTC.

This clone came up a few times. The gene calls are TRBV12-5 and TRBJ2-7; perhaps D is TRBD1 or TRBD2 (6 bases each). The V and J ends lost 5 bases and 7 bases respectively, with 15 bases between them. The CDR3 totals 13 residues. CDR1 is LGHNT, CDR2 FRNRAP, per germline. CDR3 nucleotides: TGTGCTAGTGGTCCCCGAGGGGGGTATGAGCAGTACTTC. It encodes CASGPRGGYEQYF.

The chain has TRBV29-1 and TRBJ1-1; 7 bases match TRBD1. The CDR3 is 12 residues long. Germline V CDR1 and CDR2: SQVTM, ANQGSEA. Trimming at V came to 7 bases and at J to 5 bases, leaving 7 bases not matched to a gene. Here the CDR3 reads CSAHGDRTEAFF. The CDR3 DNA reads as TGCAGCGCCCATGGGGACAGAACTGAAGCTTTCTTT.

The CDR3 here is CASSLQGYGYTF. The CDR3 DNA follows: TGTGCCAGCAGCCTACAGGGCTATGGCTACACCTTC. The rearrangement uses TRBV11-2 and TRBJ1-2, with a tentative D call TRBD1 (6 bases). Between the trimmed V and J ends, which lost 5 bases and 4 bases, there was a span of 8 bases. The V gene's germline CDR1 is SGHAT and CDR2 FQNNGV. This CDR3 spans 12 amino acids. Using reference TRBV11-2 and TRBJ1-2 for the parts outside the CDR3, the full variable domain is EAGVAQSPRYKIIEKRQSVAFWCNPISGHATLYWYQQILGQGPKLLIQFQNNGVVDDSQLPKDRFSAERLKGVDSTLKIQPAKLEDSAVYLCASSLQGYGYTFGSGTRLTVV.

In its sample, this clone was seen once. The chain carries TRBV10-1 and TRBJ1-1; 9 nucleotides match TRBD1. The germline CDR1 and CDR2 sequences are WNHNN and SYGVQD (reference sequence). J lost 3 bases, V lost 8 bases, and 4 bases had no gene match. There are 13 residues in the CDR3. CDR3 nucleotides: TGCGCCAGCCAAGACAGGGGGGACACTGAAGCTTTCTTT. Its protein is CASQDRGDTEAFF.

This chain joins TRBV7-3 and TRBJ2-5, with 7 bases identical to TRBD1. Germline V gene sequence: CDR1 SGHTA, CDR2 FQGTGA. CDR3 size: 13 residues. V lost 2 bases and J lost 3; bases outside the gene matches: 0. CDR3 residues: CASSLDREETQYF. In nucleotides, the CDR3 is TGTGCCAGCAGCTTAGACAGGGAAGAGACCCAGTACTTC.

The chain joins TRBV27 to TRBJ2-4; 7 nucleotides agree with TRBD1. Germline V CDR1 and CDR2: MNHEY, SMNVEV (reference sequence). The CDR3 has 12 residues. V lost 11 bases, J lost 7 bases, and 8 bases stayed unmatched. Written as DNA, the CDR3 is TGTGCCGCCTGGGCGACAGGGAACATTCAGTACTTC. Translation: CAAWATGNIQYF.